This T cell receptor (beta chain) was found in a study of molecular identifiers for immune sequencing clone quantification. TCRdb passed the PCR reads through MiXCR, listing each CDR3 protein once. The table has over 600,000 distinct CDR3 sequences, just under 20% seen once. Germline CDR1 LNHDA, CDR2 SQIVND (reference sequence). Unmatched junction bases numbered 6, after V lost 3 bases and J lost 7 bases. The CDR3 contains 15 residues. This clonotype was obtained from a human donor in good health. Some libraries in this study had Jurkat cell RNA spiked in. Sequencing input: naive CD8+ T cells from blood, with Jurkat cell RNA spiked in. This sample's subset: FACS-sorted CD8+CD4-CCR7+CD45RA+ naive T cells. The chain recombines TRBV19 with TRBJ2-3; TRBD2 aligns across 11 bases. The CDR3 DNA reads TGTGCCAGTAGTATTACTAGCGGGAGTTTAAATACGCAGTATTTT. Protein sequence: CASSITSGSLNTQYF.